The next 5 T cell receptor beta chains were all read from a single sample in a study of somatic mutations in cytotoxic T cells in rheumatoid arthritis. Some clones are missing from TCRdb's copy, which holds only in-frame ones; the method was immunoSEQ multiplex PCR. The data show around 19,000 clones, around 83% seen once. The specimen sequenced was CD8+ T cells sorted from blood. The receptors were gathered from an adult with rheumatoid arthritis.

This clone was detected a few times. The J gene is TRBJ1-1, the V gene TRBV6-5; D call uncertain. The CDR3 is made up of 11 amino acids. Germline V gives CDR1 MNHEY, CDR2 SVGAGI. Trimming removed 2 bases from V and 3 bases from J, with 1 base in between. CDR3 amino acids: CASSYDTEAFF. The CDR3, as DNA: TGTGCCAGCAGTTACGACACTGAAGCTTTCTTT.

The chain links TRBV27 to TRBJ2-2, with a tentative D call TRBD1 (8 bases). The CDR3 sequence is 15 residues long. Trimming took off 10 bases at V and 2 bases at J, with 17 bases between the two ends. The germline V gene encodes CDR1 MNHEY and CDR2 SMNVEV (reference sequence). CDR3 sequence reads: CATGSGTGNTGELFF. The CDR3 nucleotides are TGTGCCACCGGGAGCGGGACAGGCAACACCGGGGAGCTGTTTTTT.

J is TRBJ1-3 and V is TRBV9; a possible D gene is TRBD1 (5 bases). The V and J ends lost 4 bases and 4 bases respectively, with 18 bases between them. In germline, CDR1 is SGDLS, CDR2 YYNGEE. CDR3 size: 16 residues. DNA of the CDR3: TGTGCCAGCAGCCATAAGGGCGGGACGCGCGGAAACACCATATATTTT. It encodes CASSHKGGTRGNTIYF.

CDR3 loop: CASSTGTGGIYEQYF. For the CDR3, the DNA is TGTGCCAGTAGTACCGGGACAGGGGGGATTTACGAGCAGTACTTC. V and J are TRBV19 and TRBJ2-7; 11 bases fit TRBD1. Germline CDR1 is LNHDA and CDR2 is SQIVND (reference sequence). This CDR3 is built from 15 residues. The ends lost 4 bases at V and 4 bases at J; junction bases unmatched: 6.

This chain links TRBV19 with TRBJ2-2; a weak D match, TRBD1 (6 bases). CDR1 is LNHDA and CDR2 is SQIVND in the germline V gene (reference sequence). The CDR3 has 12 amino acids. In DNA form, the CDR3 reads TGTGCAGCAGGGGAATCCACCGGGGAGCTGTTTTTT. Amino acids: CAAGESTGELFF. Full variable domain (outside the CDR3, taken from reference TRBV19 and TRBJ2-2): DGGITQSPKYLFRKEGQNVTLSCEQNLNHDAMYWYRQDPGQGLRLIYYSQIVNDFQKGDIAEGYSVSREKKESFPLTVTSAQKNPTAFYLCAAGESTGELFFGEGSRLTVL.